One sample yielded the 6 T cell receptor beta chains listed below, sequenced in a study of cytomegalovirus exposure and HLA in healthy donors. Primers for the PCR totalled 60 Vbeta and 13 Jbeta. The method was immunoSEQ multiplex PCR; TCRdb's version includes in-frame clones alone and lacks a portion of them. Here the sample spans a few hundred thousand clones, around 80% being singletons. Sequencing was carried out using PBMCs. The receptors stem from a man aged 35 to 55 in good health and CMV-seronegative.

This clone was seen a handful of times. This CDR3 reads CASSWRVAGEVYEQYF. The DNA for the CDR3 is TGTGCCAGCAGCTGGCGGGTAGCGGGGGAGGTCTACGAGCAGTACTTC. The gene calls are TRBV5-5 and TRBJ2-7, with 9 bases fitting TRBD2. Losses at the gene ends were 3 bases for V and 3 bases for J; bases not matched to a gene: 10. The CDR3 covers 16 residues. Looked up from germline, CDR1 is SGHKS and CDR2 is YYEKEE (reference sequence).

This clone was found once. CDR3 sequence reads: CARSHGAPLLPWETQYF. The DNA for the CDR3 is TGTGCCAGAAGCCACGGCGCCCCCCTACTACCATGGGAGACCCAGTACTTC. The chain joins TRBV7-5 to TRBJ2-5; the table's D call TRBD2 went unverified against the DNA. TRBV7-5 is recorded as a pseudogene. The CDR3 spans 17 residues.

The J gene is TRBJ2-1, the V gene TRBV11-3; D is undetermined. Trimming removed 5 bases at V and 0 bases at J, with 11 bases between. In germline, CDR1 is SGHNT, CDR2 YENEEA. There are 15 residues in the CDR3. The CDR3 loop reads CASSPRESSYNEQFF. The CDR3 nucleotides read TGTGCCAGCAGCCCACGCGAGAGCTCCTACAATGAGCAGTTCTTC.

The chain combines TRBV10-2 with TRBJ2-7; 7 bases line up with TRBD1. V lost 0 bases, J lost 4 bases, and 6 bases stayed unmatched. Germline V gene sequence: CDR1 WSHSY, CDR2 SAAADI. The CDR3 has 15 amino acids. CDR3 bases: TGCGCCAGCAGTGAGTCGGCAGGGGGACCTTACGAGCAGTACTTC. It translates to CASSESAGGPYEQYF.

This clone occurred many times. The rearrangement joins TRBV6-4 to TRBJ2-5; TRBD2 matches 14 bases. The CDR3 runs 15 residues. The junction had 4 bases not matched to a gene; V was cut back by 6 bases and J by 4 bases. Germline lookup yields CDR1 MRHNA and CDR2 SNTAGT. CDR3 bases: TGTGCCAGCAGCCCCGGGACTAGCGGGGGAGAGACCCAGTACTTC. Translation gives CASSPGTSGGETQYF.

A few counts support this clone. The V gene is TRBV9, the J gene TRBJ2-3; 9 bases align to TRBD2. Germline V CDR1 and CDR2: SGDLS, YYNGEE. The CDR3 runs to 16 residues. V dropped 2 bases and J dropped 6; count of bases not matched to a gene: 10. As DNA, the CDR3 is TGTGCCAGCAGCGTGAGGCCCTCTAGCGGGAAGGATACGCAGTATTTT. Translating it yields CASSVRPSSGKDTQYF.